This TCR beta chain comes out of a study of OX40 agonist ivuxolimab in advanced cancers. This clone has only a few counts. This table comes from immunoSEQ multiplex PCR, and its TCRdb copy is limited to in-frame clones, with some not included. The sample includes tens of thousands of clones, 87% seen only once; the top ten take about 1.8%. Trimming removed 0 bases at V and 11 bases at J, with 16 bases between. CDR1 is WNHNN and CDR2 is SYGVQD in the germline V gene (reference sequence). The CDR3 runs 14 residues. Here the sequenced sample was CD4+ or CD8+ T cells sorted from blood, taken in a trial of the OX40 agonist ivuxolimab. The chain employs TRBV10-1 and TRBJ1-1; D possibly corresponds to TRBD1 (6 bases). This receptor was identified in an adult with an advanced solid tumor such as melanoma, head and neck, liver or kidney cancer. The CDR3 loop reads CASSESLGASVAFF. CDR3 nucleotide sequence: TGCGCCAGCAGTGAGTCATTGGGGGCTTCGGTCGCTTTCTTT.